This T cell receptor beta chain was sequenced during a study of blood T cells in healthy people across ages (dated by TCRdb to the mid-2010s). For context, the study as a whole: In model experiments, roughly one uniquely barcoded TCR beta cDNA molecule per two T cells was captured by template switching. To track age-related changes in TCR beta repertoire diversity, the study relied on deep sequencing normalized with unique cDNA molecular identifiers. The donors were split into four age groups: young (average about 16 years), middle-aged (over 35), aged (more than 60) and long-lived (more than 80). Donors of different ages were randomly distributed across sequencing lanes to avoid experimental bias. For two donors (one aged 18 to 30 and one aged 80 or older), the study analyzed two additional independent replicas of 1 million unique cDNA reads from the same blood draw.

Libraries were constructed by 5' RACE. A second PCR of 7 to 11 cycles was performed with a sample-barcoded 5' primer and a J-beta primer mix. A template-switch 5' adaptor carrying 12 random nucleotides introduced a unique molecular identifier onto each TCR beta cDNA molecule. At least 3 million CDR3-containing paired-end reads were obtained from each sample. All of the RNA was converted into first-strand cDNA using the Mint cDNA synthesis kit, with a TRBC-specific oligonucleotide serving as the primer. After uracil-DNA glycosylase treatment, a first 18-cycle PCR used universal primers M1SS and BC2_uni_R on all cDNA. The authors processed their data as follows. For normalization, 1 million high-quality reads, each with a distinct molecular identifier, were randomly selected from each sample. Instead of being binned into consensus sequences, reads that shared molecular identifiers were thrown out. MiTCR, set to a Q25 quality threshold and the strictest error-elimination algorithm, was used for CDR3 identification, clonotype clustering and error correction. A nonparametric unseen species model with Euler transformation was used to estimate lower-bound total TCR beta diversity. Through fastp at Q25 and MiXCR, TCRdb rebuilt clones from the public reads, retaining in-frame beta chains. Entries that share a CDR3 protein sequence are merged under the most common genes and DNA. These V and J calls rely on TCRdb rather than the paper's analysis. Present in this sample are over 1,500,000 distinct CDR3 sequences, roughly two fifths of which were seen just once. About 23% of the sample comes from the top ten.

The 39 donors, aged roughly 6 to 95 years, were systemically healthy Caucasian individuals from Russia. Each donor gave 9 to 10 milliliters of peripheral blood, collected into EDTA-treated Vacutainer tubes. PBMCs were isolated by Ficoll-Paque density-gradient centrifugation, with at least 6.5 million obtained per sample. Total RNA was extracted from PBMCs with Trizol reagent, with at least 6 micrograms obtained per sample. The percentages of naive CD45RAhigh/CD27high T cells were determined by flow cytometry on a PBMC aliquot from every donor. Points the paper makes about the study in general: Conclusive comparison of naive and antigen-experienced compartments was prevented by the profiling of bulk unsorted PBMCs. Observed TCR beta diversity correlated strongly with the percentage of naive T cells measured by flow cytometry. Estimates of total diversity from one million sequenced T cells were regarded as lower bounds and underestimates. Because the CMV infection status of the donors was unknown, age-related changes in expanded clonotypes may potentially have been confounded. Observed TCR beta diversity per million T cells fell roughly linearly with age, and a significant reduction was already apparent by age around 40. Compared with the aged group, more naive CD4+ T cells, fewer expanded clones and increased TCR diversity were shown by the long-lived group, suggesting age selection.

This clonotype was observed a few times. Its antigen is not yet known. Base qualities are not at hand, and no much larger clone is one base apart. The sample comprised blood. This clonotype was obtained from a human donor in good health.

The CDR3 protein is CSVQVGEKLFF. The DNA is as follows: TGCAGCGTACAGGTCGGGGAAAAACTGTTTTTT. Recombination linked TRBV29-1 to TRBJ1-4; D gene: possibly TRBD1, on 5 matching bases. There are 11 amino acids in the CDR3, from cysteine to phenylalanine inclusive. CDR3 DNA is the only sequence kept; it has 33 bases, read in frame from the first base. CDR1 SQVTM and CDR2 ANQGSEA were looked up in the germline V gene. V and J lose 6 bases and 8 bases, and a span of 10 bases separates them.